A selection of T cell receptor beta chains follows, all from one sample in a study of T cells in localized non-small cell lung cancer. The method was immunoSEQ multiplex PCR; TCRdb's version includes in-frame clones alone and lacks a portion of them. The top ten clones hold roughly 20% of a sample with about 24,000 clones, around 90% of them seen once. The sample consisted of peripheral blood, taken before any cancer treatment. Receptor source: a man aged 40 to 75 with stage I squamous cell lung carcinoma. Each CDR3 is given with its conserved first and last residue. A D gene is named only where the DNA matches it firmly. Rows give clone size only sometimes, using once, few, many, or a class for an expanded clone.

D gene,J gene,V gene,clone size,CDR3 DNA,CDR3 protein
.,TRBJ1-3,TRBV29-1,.,TGCAGCGTCCTCCCCTTACAGGGCCCGAGAAACACCATATATTTT,CSVLPLQGPRNTIYF
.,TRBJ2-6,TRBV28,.,TGTGCCAGCTCAACCGGGGGCTCTGGGGCCAACGTCCTGACTTTC,CASSTGGSGANVLTF
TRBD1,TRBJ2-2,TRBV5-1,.,TGCGCCAGCAGCTTGCCGACAGGGGGCTACGGGGAGCTGTTTTTT,CASSLPTGGYGELFF
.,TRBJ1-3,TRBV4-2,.,TGTGCCAGCAGCCAAGTCGGCACAGGTCCGGGAAACACCATATATTTT,CASSQVGTGPGNTIYF
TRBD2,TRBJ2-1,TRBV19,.,TGTGCCAGTAGTTCCCTAGCGGGGGCCCACTACAATGAGCAGTTCTTC,CASSSLAGAHYNEQFF
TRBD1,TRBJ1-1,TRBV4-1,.,TGCGCCAGCAGCCGCCCTCTCGTTGGACAGGTGAACACTGAAGCTTTCTTT,CASSRPLVGQVNTEAFF
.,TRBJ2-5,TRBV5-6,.,TGTGCCAGCAGCTACGGGCGGGCGCTCCAAGAGACCCAGTACTTC,CASSYGRALQETQYF
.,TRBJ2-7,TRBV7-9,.,TGTGCCAGCAGCTTAGCGGGGGGAGATAATTACGAGCAGTACTTC,CASSLAGGDNYEQYF
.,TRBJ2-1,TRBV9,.,TGTGCCAGCAGCGTAGAGGCTATCTCCAATGAGCAGTTCTTC,CASSVEAISNEQFF
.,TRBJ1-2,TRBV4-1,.,TGCGCCAGCAGCCAAGTCCGGAGGCCTAACTATGGCTACACCTTC,CASSQVRRPNYGYTF
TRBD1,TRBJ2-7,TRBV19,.,TGTGCCAGTAGCAATTCCGGGACAGGGCCGTACGAGCAGTACTTC,CASSNSGTGPYEQYF
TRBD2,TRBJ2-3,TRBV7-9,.,TGTGCCAGCAGCTTAGCTAAGGCGGCGGGGGGGCATCGCACAGATACGCAGTATTTT,CASSLAKAAGGHRTDTQYF
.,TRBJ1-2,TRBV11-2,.,TGTGCCAGCAGCTTAGGTGCGGGGGACTATGGCTACACCTTC,CASSLGAGDYGYTF
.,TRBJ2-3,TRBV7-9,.,TGTGCCAGCAGCTTCGCTGAGGATACGCAGTATTTT,CASSFAEDTQYF
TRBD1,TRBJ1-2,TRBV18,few,TGTGCCAGCTCCCCGGGACAGGGGACTAACTATGGCTACACCTTC,CASSPGQGTNYGYTF
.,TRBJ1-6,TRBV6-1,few,TGTGCCAGCAGTGCGGTGGTTGGTAATTCACCCCTCCACTTT,CASSAVVGNSPLHF
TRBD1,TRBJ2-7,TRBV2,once,TGTGCCAGCGACCGGGACAGGGCTTGGTACGAGCAGTACTTC,CASDRDRAWYEQYF
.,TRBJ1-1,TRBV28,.,TGTGCCAGCAGCTACTCGGACGGGGTTGAAGCTTTCTTT,CASSYSDGVEAFF
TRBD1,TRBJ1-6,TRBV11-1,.,TGTGCCAGCACCCTGCAGACAGGGGGTGATTCACCCCTCCACTTT,CASTLQTGGDSPLHF
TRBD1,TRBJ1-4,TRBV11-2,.,TGTGCCAGCAGCCTAACAGGGGCTAATGAAAAACTGTTTTTT,CASSLTGANEKLFF
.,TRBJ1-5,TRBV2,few,TGTGCCAGTTACCGGGACCGCAATCAGCCCCAGCATTTT,CASYRDRNQPQHF
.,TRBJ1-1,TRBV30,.,TGTGCCTGGAGCCGTGGGGGGGGGACTGAAGCTTTCTTT,CAWSRGGGTEAFF
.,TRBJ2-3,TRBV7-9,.,TGTGCCAGCAGCCCGCGAGGGTTTGGGGTTGGGGATACGCAGTATTTT,CASSPRGFGVGDTQYF
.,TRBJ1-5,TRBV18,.,TGTGCCAGCTCACCGGGAAGGAACAATCAGCCCCAGCATTTT,CASSPGRNNQPQHF
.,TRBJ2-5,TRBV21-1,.,TGTTATTTATGGACAGTGTGGGCAGAGACCCAGTACTTC,CYLWTVWAETQYF
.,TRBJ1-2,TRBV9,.,TGTGCCAGCAGCGTAACATTTGGGGATGGCTACACCTTC,CASSVTFGDGYTF